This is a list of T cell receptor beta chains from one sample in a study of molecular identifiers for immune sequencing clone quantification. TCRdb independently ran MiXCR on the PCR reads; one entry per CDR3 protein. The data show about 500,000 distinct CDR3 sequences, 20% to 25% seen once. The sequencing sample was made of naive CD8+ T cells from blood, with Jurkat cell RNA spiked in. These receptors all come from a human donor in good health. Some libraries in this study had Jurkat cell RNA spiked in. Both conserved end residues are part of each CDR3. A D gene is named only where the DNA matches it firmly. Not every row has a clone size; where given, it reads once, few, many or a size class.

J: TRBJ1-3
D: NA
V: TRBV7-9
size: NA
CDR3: CASRHRTGGNTIYF

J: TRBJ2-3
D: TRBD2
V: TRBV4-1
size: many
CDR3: CASSQDGLAGADTQYF

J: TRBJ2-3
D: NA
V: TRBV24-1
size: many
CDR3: CATSDSGDLGPDTQYF

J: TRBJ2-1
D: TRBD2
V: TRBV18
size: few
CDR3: CASSRPGTRSHDEQFF

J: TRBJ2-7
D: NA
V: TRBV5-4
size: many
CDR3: CASSATSYEQYF

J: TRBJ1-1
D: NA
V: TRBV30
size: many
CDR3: CAWSVSRTTEAFF

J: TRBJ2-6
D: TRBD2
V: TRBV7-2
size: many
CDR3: CASSIWTSGGYSGANVLTF

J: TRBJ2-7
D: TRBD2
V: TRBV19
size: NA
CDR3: CASSIFAGDGEQYF

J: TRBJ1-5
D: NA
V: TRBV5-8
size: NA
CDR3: CASSLVGRGNQPQHF

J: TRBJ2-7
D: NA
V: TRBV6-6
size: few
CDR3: CASSSTHGEQYF

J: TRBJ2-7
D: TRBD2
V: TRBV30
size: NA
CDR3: CAWGAGLAGPSSYEQYF